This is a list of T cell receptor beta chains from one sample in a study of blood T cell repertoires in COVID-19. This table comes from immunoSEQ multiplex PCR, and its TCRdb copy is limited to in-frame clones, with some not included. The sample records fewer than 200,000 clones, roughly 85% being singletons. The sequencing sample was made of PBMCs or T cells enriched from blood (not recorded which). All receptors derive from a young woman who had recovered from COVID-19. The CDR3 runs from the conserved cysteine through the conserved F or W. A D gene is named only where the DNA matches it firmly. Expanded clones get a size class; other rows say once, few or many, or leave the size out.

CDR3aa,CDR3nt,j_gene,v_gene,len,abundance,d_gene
CASDKFGQREQYF,TGTGCCAGCGACAAATTCGGCCAGCGGGAGCAGTACTTC,TRBJ2-7,TRBV6-6,13,NA,NA
CASSPEGRPRAFF,TGTGCCAGCAGCCCCGAGGGGAGGCCCAGGGCTTTCTTT,TRBJ1-1,TRBV5-4,13,NA,NA
CASSMTLGGGNSPLHF,TGTGCCAGCAGTATGACCTTAGGGGGGGGGAATTCACCCCTCCACTTT,TRBJ1-6,TRBV27,16,NA,NA
CASSPSRNSGVREQYF,TGTGCCAGCAGTCCTTCTCGTAATAGCGGGGTTCGCGAGCAGTACTTC,TRBJ2-7,TRBV28,16,NA,TRBD2
CASSLGTGGRPTEAFF,TGTGCCAGCAGCTTAGGGACAGGGGGTCGCCCCACTGAAGCTTTCTTT,TRBJ1-1,TRBV7-6,16,NA,TRBD1
CAISERDPQGAGEKLFF,TGTGCCATCAGTGAGCGGGACCCACAGGGGGCTGGTGAAAAACTGTTTTTT,TRBJ1-4,TRBV10-3,17,NA,TRBD1
CASSTRQGIVTGELFF,TGTGCCAGCAGCACAAGACAGGGAATTGTCACCGGGGAGCTGTTTTTT,TRBJ2-2,TRBV7-6,16,once,TRBD1
CASSLPRFAGTGGETQYF,TGTGCCAGCAGCCTCCCGCGATTTGCCGGGACAGGGGGAGAGACCCAGTACTTC,TRBJ2-5,TRBV7-8,18,NA,TRBD1
CASSPAGRNQPQHF,TGTGCCAGCAGCCCGGCGGGGCGGAATCAGCCCCAGCATTTT,TRBJ1-5,TRBV14,14,NA,NA
CASSPWDPDSYEGETQYF,TGTGCCAGCAGCCCCTGGGACCCGGACAGTTATGAGGGAGAGACCCAGTACTTC,TRBJ2-5,TRBV7-9,18,NA,NA
CAISEGGSYGYTF,TGTGCCATCAGTGAGGGGGGCAGCTATGGCTACACCTTC,TRBJ1-2,TRBV10-3,13,NA,NA
CASSPETSTHEQFF,TGTGCCAGCAGCCCCGAGACTAGTACGCACGAGCAGTTCTTC,TRBJ2-1,TRBV3-1/TRBV3-2,14,once,NA
CASSRGRAGEQFF,TGTGCCAGCAGCCGCGGGAGGGCGGGGGAGCAGTTCTTC,TRBJ2-1,TRBV4-2,13,NA,TRBD2
CASSEELAGAYEQYF,TGTGCCAGCAGTGAAGAACTAGCGGGAGCCTACGAGCAGTACTTC,TRBJ2-7,TRBV2,15,NA,TRBD2
CASSYTGTGLGYGYTF,TGTGCCAGCAGTTACACAGGGACAGGGCTTGGCTATGGCTACACCTTC,TRBJ1-2,TRBV6-5,16,NA,TRBD1
CASSLIIGTDHNTQYF,TGTGCCAGCAGCTTAATAATCGGGACAGATCATAATACGCAGTATTTT,TRBJ2-3,TRBV5-4,16,once,TRBD1
CASSWTSVYNEQFF,TGTGCCAGCAGTTGGACTAGCGTCTACAATGAGCAGTTCTTC,TRBJ2-1,TRBV6-5,14,NA,TRBD2
CASTGGAFYEQFF,TGTGCCAGTACAGGGGGCGCTTTCTATGAGCAGTTCTTC,TRBJ2-1,TRBV2,13,once,TRBD1
CASSEAGTGNEQYF,TGTGCCAGCAGCGAAGCCGGGACAGGGAACGAGCAGTACTTC,TRBJ2-7,TRBV7-9,14,NA,TRBD1
CASSEGGDYGYTF,TGTGCCAGCAGTGAAGGGGGGGACTATGGCTACACCTTC,TRBJ1-2,TRBV2,13,NA,NA
CASSQGNTEAFF,TGTGCCAGCAGTCAGGGGAACACTGAAGCTTTCTTT,TRBJ1-1,TRBV5-6,12,NA,NA
CASSVAGVDNEQFF,TGTGCCAGCAGCGTAGCTGGAGTGGACAATGAGCAGTTCTTC,TRBJ2-1,TRBV9,14,NA,NA
CASSLRTGENTEAFF,TGTGCCAGCAGCTTAAGGACAGGGGAGAACACTGAAGCTTTCTTT,TRBJ1-1,TRBV7-2,15,NA,TRBD1
CASSLSIPGQGYEQYF,TGTGCCAGCAGTTTATCGATTCCCGGACAGGGGTACGAGCAGTACTTC,TRBJ2-7,TRBV27,16,NA,TRBD1
CASSLALAGESYNEQFF,TGCGCCAGCAGCTTGGCACTAGCGGGGGAATCCTACAATGAGCAGTTCTTC,TRBJ2-1,TRBV5-1,17,NA,TRBD2
CAISELGQGNEKLFF,TGTGCCATCAGTGAGTTGGGACAGGGGAATGAAAAACTGTTTTTT,TRBJ1-4,TRBV10-3,15,NA,TRBD1
CASSAGQGATNYGYTF,TGTGCCAGTAGCGCGGGACAGGGGGCAACTAACTATGGCTACACCTTC,TRBJ1-2,TRBV19,16,NA,TRBD1
CASSQSRGGCDHEQYF,TGCGCCAGCAGTCAATCCCGCGGGGGTTGTGACCACGAGCAGTACTTC,TRBJ2-7,TRBV23-1,16,NA,TRBD2
CASSETGQTNEKLFF,TGTGCCAGCAGTGAAACGGGACAGACTAATGAAAAACTGTTTTTT,TRBJ1-4,TRBV2,15,NA,TRBD1
CASSLLSGDNSPLHF,TGTGCCAGCAGCTTACTTTCCGGTGATAATTCACCCCTCCACTTT,TRBJ1-6,TRBV13,15,NA,NA
CASSRATGENTGELFF,TGTGCCAGCAGCCGCGCCACAGGGGAAAACACCGGGGAGCTGTTTTTT,TRBJ2-2,TRBV11-2,16,NA,TRBD1
CASSVGGDRYNEQFF,TGTGCCAGCAGCGTAGGGGGCGACCGTTACAATGAGCAGTTCTTC,TRBJ2-1,TRBV9,15,NA,NA
CASSQDLNTEAFF,TGTGCCAGCAGCCAAGACTTGAACACTGAAGCTTTCTTT,TRBJ1-1,TRBV3-1/TRBV3-2,13,NA,NA
CATRDYALVDTQYF,TGTGCCACCCGGGACTACGCCTTAGTAGATACGCAGTATTTT,TRBJ2-3,TRBV6-5,14,NA,TRBD2
CASSDLQVSGNTIYF,TGTGCCAGCAGTGATCTACAGGTGTCTGGAAACACCATATATTTT,TRBJ1-3,TRBV2,15,NA,NA
CASSPIAGGNQPQHF,TGCGCCAGCAGTCCCATAGCCGGGGGAAATCAGCCCCAGCATTTT,TRBJ1-5,TRBV5-1,15,few,NA
CASSSRTVPYEQYF,TGTGCCAGCAGCTCCCGGACAGTCCCCTACGAGCAGTACTTC,TRBJ2-7,TRBV7-9,14,NA,NA
CASSQGQETQYF,TGTGCCAGCAGTCAGGGTCAGGAGACCCAGTACTTC,TRBJ2-5,TRBV6-5,12,NA,NA
CASSPQGRDTGELFF,TGTGCCAGCAGCCCACAGGGAAGGGACACCGGGGAGCTGTTTTTT,TRBJ2-2,TRBV7-9,15,NA,NA
CASSLAAGEGNTIYF,TGTGCCAGCAGCTTGGCCGCAGGGGAAGGAAACACCATATATTTT,TRBJ1-3,TRBV5-4,15,NA,NA
CASTSGTGAYGYTF,TGTGCCAGCACCTCCGGGACAGGGGCTTATGGCTACACCTTC,TRBJ1-2,TRBV6-5,14,NA,TRBD1
CASSSASTDTQYF,TGTGCCAGCAGCTCCGCGTCCACAGATACGCAGTATTTT,TRBJ2-3,TRBV3-1/TRBV3-2,13,NA,NA
CASSLAGQGVGSPLHF,TGTGCCAGCAGCTTAGCTGGACAGGGAGTTGGTTCACCCCTCCACTTT,TRBJ1-6,TRBV7-6,16,NA,TRBD1